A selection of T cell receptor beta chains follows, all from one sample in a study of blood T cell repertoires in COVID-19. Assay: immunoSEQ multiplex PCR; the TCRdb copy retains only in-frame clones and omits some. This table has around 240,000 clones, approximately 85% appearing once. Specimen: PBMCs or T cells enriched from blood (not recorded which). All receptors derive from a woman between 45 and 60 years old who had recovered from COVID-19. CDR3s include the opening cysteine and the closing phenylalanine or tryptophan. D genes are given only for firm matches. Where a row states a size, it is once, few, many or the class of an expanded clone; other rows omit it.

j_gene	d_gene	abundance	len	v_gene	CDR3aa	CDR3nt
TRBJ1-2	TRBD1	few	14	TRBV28	CASRIFQGAGGYTF	TGTGCCAGCAGGATTTTTCAGGGGGCAGGGGGCTACACCTTC
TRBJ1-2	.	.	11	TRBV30	CAWFRGNGYTF	TGTGCCTGGTTCCGAGGCAATGGCTACACCTTC
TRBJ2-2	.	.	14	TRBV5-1	CASSLTQATGELFF	TGCGCCAGCAGCTTGACGCAGGCCACCGGGGAGCTGTTTTTT
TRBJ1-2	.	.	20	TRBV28	CASSLQSYRERKGGYYGYTF	TGTGCCAGCAGTTTGCAGAGCTACAGGGAGCGCAAAGGCGGTTACTATGGCTACACCTTC
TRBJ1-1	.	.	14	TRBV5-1	CASSLMDFGTEAFF	TGCGCCAGCAGCTTAATGGACTTTGGGACTGAAGCTTTCTTT
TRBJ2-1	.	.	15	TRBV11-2	CASSLVTVIPNEQFF	TGTGCCAGCAGCTTAGTCACGGTAATTCCTAATGAGCAGTTCTTC
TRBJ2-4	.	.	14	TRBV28	CASRGGLAKNIQYF	TGTGCCAGCAGGGGGGGATTAGCCAAAAACATTCAGTACTTC
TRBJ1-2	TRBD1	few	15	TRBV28	CASSFTGTGFSGYTF	TGTGCCAGCAGTTTTACCGGGACAGGGTTCTCCGGCTACACCTTC
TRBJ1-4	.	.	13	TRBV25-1	CASSYATNEKLFF	TGTGCCAGCAGTTATGCAACTAATGAAAAACTGTTTTTT
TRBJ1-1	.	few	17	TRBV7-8	CASSLVSGGSRSAKAFF	TGTGCCAGCAGCTTAGTTTCGGGTGGGTCGCGGAGTGCCAAAGCTTTCTTT
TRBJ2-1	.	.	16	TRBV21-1	CASSSRREQNHNEQFF	TGTGCCAGCAGCTCCCGCAGGGAACAGAACCACAATGAGCAGTTCTTC
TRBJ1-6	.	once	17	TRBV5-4	CASSYSGDIAYNSPLHF	TGTGCCAGCAGCTACTCTGGGGACATTGCCTATAATTCACCCCTCCACTTT
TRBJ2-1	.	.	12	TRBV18	CASSSVGSEQFF	TGTGCCAGCTCATCGGTCGGGAGTGAGCAGTTCTTC
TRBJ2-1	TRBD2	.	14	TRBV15	CATSPTSARGEQFF	TGTGCCACCAGCCCGACTAGCGCGAGGGGGGAGCAGTTCTTC
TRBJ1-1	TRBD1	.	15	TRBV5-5	CASRTGVLARTEAFF	TGTGCCAGCAGGACAGGGGTGTTAGCGAGAACTGAAGCTTTCTTT
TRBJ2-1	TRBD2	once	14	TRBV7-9	CASGAGAFYNEQFF	TGTGCCAGCGGAGCGGGAGCATTCTACAATGAGCAGTTCTTC
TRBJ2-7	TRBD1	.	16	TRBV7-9	CASSLAAGQGAHEQYF	TGTGCCAGCAGCTTAGCCGCGGGACAGGGGGCCCACGAGCAGTACTTC
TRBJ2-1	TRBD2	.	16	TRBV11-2	CASSELRTSVYNEQFF	TGTGCCAGCAGCGAACTACGGACTAGCGTATACAATGAGCAGTTCTTC
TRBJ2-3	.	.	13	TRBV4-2	CASSRAITDTQYF	TGTGCCAGCAGCCGGGCGATAACAGATACGCAGTATTTT
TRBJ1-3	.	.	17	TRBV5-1	CASSLADGGISGNTIYF	TGCGCCAGCAGCTTGGCCGATGGAGGTATCTCTGGAAACACCATATATTTT
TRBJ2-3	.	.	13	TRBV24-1	CATSDLDRPTQYF	TGTGCCACCAGTGACCTGGACAGACCTACGCAGTATTTT
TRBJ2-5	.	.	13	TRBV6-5	CASSYGGSETQYF	TGTGCCAGCAGTTACGGGGGCTCGGAGACCCAGTACTTC
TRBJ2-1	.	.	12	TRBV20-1	CSASGSSIEQFF	TGCAGTGCTAGTGGAAGCTCTATTGAGCAGTTCTTC
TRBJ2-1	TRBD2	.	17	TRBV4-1	CASSQEQTSGNYNEQFF	TGCGCCAGCAGCCAAGAACAGACTAGCGGAAACTACAATGAGCAGTTCTTC
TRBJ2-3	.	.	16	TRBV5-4	CASSVAVGRDTDTQYF	TGTGCCAGCAGCGTGGCTGTGGGCCGGGACACAGATACGCAGTATTTT
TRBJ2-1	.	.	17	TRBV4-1	CASSPGVALFSYNEQFF	TGCGCCAGCAGCCCTGGAGTGGCCCTATTCTCCTACAATGAGCAGTTCTTC
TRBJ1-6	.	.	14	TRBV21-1	CASSPGSYNSPLHF	TGTGCCAGCTCACCGGGCTCCTATAATTCACCCCTCCACTTT
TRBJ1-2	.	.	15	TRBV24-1	CATSDFSQGDYGYTF	TGTGCCACCAGTGATTTCTCTCAGGGTGACTATGGCTACACCTTC
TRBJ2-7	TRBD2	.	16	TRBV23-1	CASSEIGLAGGGEQYF	TGCGCCAGCAGTGAGATTGGACTAGCGGGAGGAGGAGAGCAGTACTTC
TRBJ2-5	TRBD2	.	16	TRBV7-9	CASSPRGSGIQETQYF	TGTGCCAGCAGCCCACGAGGTAGCGGGATACAAGAGACCCAGTACTTC
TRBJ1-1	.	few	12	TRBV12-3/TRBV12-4	CASSWRFDEAFF	TGTGCCAGCAGTTGGAGGTTTGATGAAGCTTTCTTT
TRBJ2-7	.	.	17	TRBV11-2	CASSSTRTGPNSHEQYF	TGTGCCAGCAGCTCGACTAGGACAGGCCCGAACTCCCACGAGCAGTACTTC
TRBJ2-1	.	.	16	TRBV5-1	CASSPLERLGGNEQFF	TGCGCCAGCAGCCCCCTGGAAAGACTAGGTGGAAATGAGCAGTTCTTC
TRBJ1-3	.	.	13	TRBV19	CASKVGQGNTIYF	TGTGCCAGTAAAGTGGGCCAGGGAAACACCATATATTTT
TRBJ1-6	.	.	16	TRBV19	CASSMWGSGLNSPLHF	TGTGCCAGTAGTATGTGGGGATCGGGATTGAATTCACCCCTCCACTTT
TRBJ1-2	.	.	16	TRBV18	CASSPSYGRGPYGYTF	TGTGCCAGCTCACCATCCTACGGGAGAGGACCCTATGGCTACACCTTC
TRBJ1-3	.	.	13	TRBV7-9	CASSLDGGDTIYF	TGTGCCAGCAGCCTAGATGGGGGGGACACCATATATTTT
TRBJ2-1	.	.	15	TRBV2	CASSAQGGGLNEQFF	TGTGCCAGCAGTGCACAGGGAGGGGGTCTCAATGAGCAGTTCTTC
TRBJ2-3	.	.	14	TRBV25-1	CASSLRSGVDTQYF	TGTGCCAGCAGTCTGAGGAGCGGTGTAGATACGCAGTATTTT
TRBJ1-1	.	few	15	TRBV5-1	CASSLLLGAGPGAFF	TGCGCCAGCAGCTTGTTACTTGGGGCAGGGCCTGGGGCTTTCTTT
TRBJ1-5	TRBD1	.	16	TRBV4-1	CASSPEPDRANQPQHF	TGCGCCAGCAGCCCCGAACCCGACAGGGCCAATCAGCCCCAGCATTTT
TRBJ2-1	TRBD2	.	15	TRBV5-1	CASSRSGSSYNEQFF	TGCGCCAGCAGCAGGAGCGGGAGCTCCTACAATGAGCAGTTCTTC
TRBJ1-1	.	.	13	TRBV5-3	CARSLGSGFGAFF	TGTGCCAGAAGCTTAGGTTCAGGCTTTGGAGCTTTCTTT
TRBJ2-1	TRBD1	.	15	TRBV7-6	CASSRYRTGGNEQFF	TGTGCCAGCAGCCGATACCGGACAGGGGGAAATGAGCAGTTCTTC
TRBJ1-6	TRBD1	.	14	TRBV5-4	CASSLDRGNSPLHF	TGTGCCAGCAGCTTGGACAGGGGTAATTCACCCCTCCACTTT
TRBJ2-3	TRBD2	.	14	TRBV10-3	CAIRLAGSTDTQYF	TGTGCCATCAGACTAGCGGGAAGCACAGATACGCAGTATTTT
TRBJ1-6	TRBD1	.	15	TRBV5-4	CASSVDREEGSPLHF	TGTGCCAGCAGCGTGGACAGGGAAGAAGGATCACCCCTCCACTTT